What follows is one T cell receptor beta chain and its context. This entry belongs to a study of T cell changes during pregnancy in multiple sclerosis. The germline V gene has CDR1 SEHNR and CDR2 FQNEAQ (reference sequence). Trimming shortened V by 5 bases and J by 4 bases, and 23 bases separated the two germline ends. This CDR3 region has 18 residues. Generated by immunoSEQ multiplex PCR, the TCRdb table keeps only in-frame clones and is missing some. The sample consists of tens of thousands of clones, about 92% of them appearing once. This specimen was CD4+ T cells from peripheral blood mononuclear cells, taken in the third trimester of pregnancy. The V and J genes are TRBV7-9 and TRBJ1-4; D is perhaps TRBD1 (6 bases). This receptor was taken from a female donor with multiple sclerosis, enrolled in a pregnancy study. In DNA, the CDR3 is TGTGCCAGCAGCCCAACCCGGGACACCCTCCGTGGTAATGAAAAACTGTTTTTT. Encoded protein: CASSPTRDTLRGNEKLFF.